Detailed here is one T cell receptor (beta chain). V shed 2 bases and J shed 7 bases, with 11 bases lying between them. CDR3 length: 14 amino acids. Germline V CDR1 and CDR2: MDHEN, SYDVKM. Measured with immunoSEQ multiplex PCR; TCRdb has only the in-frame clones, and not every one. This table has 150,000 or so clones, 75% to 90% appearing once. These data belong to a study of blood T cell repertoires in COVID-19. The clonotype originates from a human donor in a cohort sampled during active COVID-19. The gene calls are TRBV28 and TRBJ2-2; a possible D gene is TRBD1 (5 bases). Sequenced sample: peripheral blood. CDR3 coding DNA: TGTGCCAGCAGTTTACCCCGACAGAACGGGGAGCTGTTTTTT. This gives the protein CASSLPRQNGELFF.